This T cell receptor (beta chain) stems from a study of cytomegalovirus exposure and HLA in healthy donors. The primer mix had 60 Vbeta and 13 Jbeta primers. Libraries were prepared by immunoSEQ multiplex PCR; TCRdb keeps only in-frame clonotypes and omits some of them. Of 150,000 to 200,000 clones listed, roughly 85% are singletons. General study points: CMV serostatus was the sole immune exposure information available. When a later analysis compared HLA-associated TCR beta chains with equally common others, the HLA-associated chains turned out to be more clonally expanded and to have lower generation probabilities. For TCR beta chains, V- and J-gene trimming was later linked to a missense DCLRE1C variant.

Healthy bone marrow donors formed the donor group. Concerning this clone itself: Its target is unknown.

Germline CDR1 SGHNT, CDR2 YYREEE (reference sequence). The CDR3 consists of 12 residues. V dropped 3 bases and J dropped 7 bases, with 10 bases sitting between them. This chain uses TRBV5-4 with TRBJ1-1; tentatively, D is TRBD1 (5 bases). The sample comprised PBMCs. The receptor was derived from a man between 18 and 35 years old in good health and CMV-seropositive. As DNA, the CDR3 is TGTGCCAGCAGCTATACAGGCCTTGAAGCTTTCTTT. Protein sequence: CASSYTGLEAFF.